This TCR beta chain is from a study of regulatory T cells in long-lasting Graves disease. Study findings and constraints: Lower TCR diversity characterized persistent Graves' patients relative to newly diagnosed patients. Analysis covered peripheral blood alone, not thyroid tissue.

Combining iRepertoire HTBI primers with Arm-PCR of CDR3 regions, the authors built TCR beta libraries. TCRdb called the multiplex PCR reads again in MiXCR, with one record for every CDR3 protein. The sample includes some 560,000 distinct CDR3 sequences, roughly 15% of them seen just once. On this clonotype itself: Its antigen remains unknown.

Specified time point: newly diagnosed GD, antithyroid drugs for less than 3 months. The TCR library was prepared using RNA isolated from PBMCs. The V gene end was trimmed by 4 bases and the J gene end by 6 bases; junction bases not matched to a gene: 8. CDR3 length equals 16 residues. Per germline, CDR1 LNHDA and CDR2 SQIVND (reference sequence). The same data also went into a second study, on T cells in Graves' hyperthyroidism and ophthalmopathy. As reported in that work: Primed by the HTBI set, a first-round RT-PCR was run on the TCR CDR3.

The input for sequencing was peripheral blood mononuclear cells (PBMCs), taken at new diagnosis, from a patient treated with antithyroid drugs. This receptor was taken from a woman aged 35-65 years with Graves disease. The chain joins TRBV19 to TRBJ1-6; 8 bases map to TRBD1. In nucleotides, the CDR3 is TGTGCCAGTAGTACTACCGGACAGGGCAGTAATTCACCCCTCCACTTT. Translated, it gives CASSTTGQGSNSPLHF.